The source of this T cell receptor (beta chain) is a study of T cells in Graves' hyperthyroidism and ophthalmopathy. It was uncontrolled infection, other autoimmune disease, pregnancy or lactation that excluded patients. Orbital computed tomography, thyroid ultrasound, serum thyroxine and TRAb, and clinical symptoms together informed the diagnoses. Regarding this clonotype: Its antigen is as yet unknown.

Study-wide findings and caveats: Ophthalmopathy could be told apart from stable hyperthyroidism with a 13 V-J model. In the blood, most expanded thyroid clonotypes above 0.001 appeared as well.

The CDR3 regions of TCR beta were amplified from RNA transcripts. The TCR CDR3 was amplified in a first-round RT-PCR using the HTBI primer set. TCRdb reprocessed the multiplex PCR reads via MiXCR and lists one record per CDR3 protein. In the table there are about 600,000 distinct CDR3 sequences, 14% of which are singletons. This CDR3 comprises 17 residues. Germline V lookup: CDR1 KGHSH, CDR2 LQKENI. The germline V and J ends were trimmed by 3 bases and 0 bases, with 15 bases remaining between them. Specimen: blood. The gene calls are TRBV18 and TRBJ1-3, with a weak D call TRBD1 (5 bases). The TCR was taken from a woman under 30 with Graves' ophthalmopathy. The CDR3 sequence: CASSPLGTASSGNTIYF. The CDR3 nucleotides read TGTGCCAGCTCACCCCTCGGGACGGCGAGCTCTGGAAACACCATATATTTT.